Described below is a single T cell receptor beta chain sequence and its context. The data originate from a study of long-term antiretroviral therapy in people with HIV. Background on the study: The oldest samples precede the 2015 immediate-ART recommendation by about a decade.

The libraries were made with immunoSEQ v3.0 at survey level. Profiling relied on immunoSEQ multiplex PCR, and the TCRdb table lists in-frame clones only, not all of them. This table holds 7,500 to 10,000 clones, 84% found once. Per germline, CDR1 LNHNV and CDR2 YYDKDF (reference sequence). CDR3 length equals 15 residues. V shed 0 bases, J shed 5 bases, and the junction held 6 bases outside the gene matches. The TCR comes from a man aged 25-40 years with HIV. The starting material was unsorted PBMCs, obtained 0.3 years before starting antiretroviral therapy. The chain combines TRBV15 with TRBJ2-7; 8 bases map to TRBD1. CDR3 sequence: CATSRDYGQGDEQYF. The CDR3 DNA reads as TGTGCCACCAGCAGAGATTACGGACAGGGTGACGAGCAGTACTTC.